This T cell receptor beta chain was sequenced during a study of technical replicates of blood from a few donors. Germline V gene data show CDR1 as LNHDA and CDR2 as SQIVND (reference sequence). V lost 8 bases and J 0 bases, leaving 25 bases between the germline ends. The length of the CDR3 is 18 residues. Data came from immunoSEQ multiplex PCR; TCRdb stores just in-frame clones and leaves some out. The sample contains roughly 79,000 clones, 95% of which appear only once. The chain combines TRBV19 with TRBJ1-1, with D possibly TRBD1 on 6 matching bases. The TCR comes from a human donor in good health. The sample consisted of T cells isolated from PBMCs. CDR3 protein: CASLADSIVPYLNTEAFF. For the CDR3, the DNA is TGTGCCAGTCTCGCGGACAGCATAGTTCCCTACTTGAACACTGAAGCTTTCTTT.